A selection of T cell receptor beta chains follows, all from one sample in a study of blood T cell repertoires in COVID-19. The repertoire was sequenced with immunoSEQ multiplex PCR; TCRdb's copy has only in-frame clones and lacks some. This sample has tens of thousands of clones, with roughly 90% found just once. The sequencing input was peripheral blood. The receptors here all came from a male donor with acute or convalescent COVID-19. The CDR3 runs from the conserved cysteine through the conserved F or W. A D gene is named only where the DNA matches it firmly. Not all rows give a size; the values are once, few, many and, for expanded clones, a class.

TGTGCCAGCAGTTTCTCGGGACTGACGAACACCGGGGAGCTGTTTTTT	CASSFSGLTNTGELFF	-	-	TRBV6-2/TRBV6-3	TRBJ2-2
TGCAGTGCTAGTCAGACAGGCACAGATACGCAGTATTTT	CSASQTGTDTQYF	-	-	TRBV20-1	TRBJ2-3
TGTGCCAGCAGTGGACAGGGGAGTACGGGCAATCAGCCCCAGCATTTT	CASSGQGSTGNQPQHF	-	TRBD1	TRBV2	TRBJ1-5
TGTGCCCGCCTGGGAGGGAAAATAACACGCGAAGCTTTCTTT	CARLGGKITREAFF	-	-	TRBV19	TRBJ1-1
TGTGCCAGCAGCCAAGAGCCTAGCGGGGCAGGGGGCCAGTTCTTC	CASSQEPSGAGGQFF	-	-	TRBV3-1/TRBV3-2	TRBJ2-1
TGTGCCAGTAGTAGGGGACAGGGGGCCTCTCGGTATGGCTACACCTTC	CASSRGQGASRYGYTF	-	TRBD1	TRBV19	TRBJ1-2
TGTGCCAGCAAGGGACAGCTGAACTCTGGAAACACCATATATTTT	CASKGQLNSGNTIYF	-	TRBD1	TRBV6-5	TRBJ1-3
TGTGCCAGCAGTCCTACGACAGGGTTTGGGGAAAAACTGTTTTTT	CASSPTTGFGEKLFF	-	TRBD1	TRBV28	TRBJ1-4
TGTGCCAGCAGTTACTCCCGACAGGGGCCGGCGCCCCTCCACTTT	CASSYSRQGPAPLHF	few	TRBD1	TRBV6-5	TRBJ1-6
TGTGCCAGCAGTGTAAACAGGGGTTCGTACAATGAGCAGTTCTTC	CASSVNRGSYNEQFF	-	TRBD1	TRBV6-4	TRBJ2-1
TGCGCCAGCTGGGGGACAGGGCGATTGTCCGGGGAGCTGTTTTTT	CASWGTGRLSGELFF	-	TRBD1	TRBV5-1	TRBJ2-2
TGTGCCAGCAGCTTGCGCTTGCTAAACACTGAAGCTTTCTTT	CASSLRLLNTEAFF	few	-	TRBV5-5	TRBJ1-1
TGTGCCAGCAGCCAAGATCAGGTTGCGGGCCGCCTTGAGGCTGGGGCCAACGTCCTGACTTTC	CASSQDQVAGRLEAGANVLTF	-	-	TRBV3-1/TRBV3-2	TRBJ2-6
TGTGCCAGCAGCCAATCGCGACAGGGCTCTGGAAACACCATATATTTT	CASSQSRQGSGNTIYF	-	TRBD1	TRBV3-1/TRBV3-2	TRBJ1-3
TGTGCCAGCAGCCGTCCCCAAGAGACCCAGTACTTC	CASSRPQETQYF	-	-	TRBV5-4	TRBJ2-5
TGTGCCAGCAGCTACACCCATGGCAATCAGCCCCAGCATTTT	CASSYTHGNQPQHF	-	-	TRBV3-1/TRBV3-2	TRBJ1-5
TGTGCCAGCAGGATGTCGGGGGGTAGTGGTCAGCCCCAGCATTTT	CASRMSGGSGQPQHF	-	-	TRBV6-5	TRBJ1-5
TGTGCCAGCAGCTTAGCTGTGCGGGGGGGAGATACGCAGTATTTT	CASSLAVRGGDTQYF	-	TRBD2	TRBV7-2	TRBJ2-3
TGTGCCAGCAGCTCCAGGGGGGCAGAGACCCAGTACTTC	CASSSRGAETQYF	-	-	TRBV5-6	TRBJ2-5
TGTGCCAGCGTGGGGACAGGGGATCCCGAGCAGTACTTC	CASVGTGDPEQYF	few	TRBD1	TRBV6-5	TRBJ2-7
TGTGCCAGCAGCCGAATACGGGGGTATCAAGAGACCCAGTACTTC	CASSRIRGYQETQYF	-	-	TRBV2	TRBJ2-5
TGCGCCAGCAGCCATCCTTCGGACAGAGCCGCGAACACCGGGGAGCTGTTTTTT	CASSHPSDRAANTGELFF	-	-	TRBV4-1	TRBJ2-2
TGTGCCTGGAGGTCGACAGGGAGCTCTGGAAACACCATATATTTT	CAWRSTGSSGNTIYF	-	TRBD1	TRBV30	TRBJ1-3
TGTGCCAGCAGCCAAGGAGGGCCAAGTGAGCAGTTCTTC	CASSQGGPSEQFF	-	-	TRBV3-1/TRBV3-2	TRBJ2-1
TGCGCCAGCAGGAAGCAGGGGGTGAAGAATTATAATTCACCCCTCCACTTT	CASRKQGVKNYNSPLHF	-	TRBD1	TRBV10-1	TRBJ1-6
TGCAGCGCAGCAGGCAGGGGGAATTCCGGAAGACCCCAGTACTTC	CSAAGRGNSGRPQYF	few	TRBD1	TRBV29-1	TRBJ2-5